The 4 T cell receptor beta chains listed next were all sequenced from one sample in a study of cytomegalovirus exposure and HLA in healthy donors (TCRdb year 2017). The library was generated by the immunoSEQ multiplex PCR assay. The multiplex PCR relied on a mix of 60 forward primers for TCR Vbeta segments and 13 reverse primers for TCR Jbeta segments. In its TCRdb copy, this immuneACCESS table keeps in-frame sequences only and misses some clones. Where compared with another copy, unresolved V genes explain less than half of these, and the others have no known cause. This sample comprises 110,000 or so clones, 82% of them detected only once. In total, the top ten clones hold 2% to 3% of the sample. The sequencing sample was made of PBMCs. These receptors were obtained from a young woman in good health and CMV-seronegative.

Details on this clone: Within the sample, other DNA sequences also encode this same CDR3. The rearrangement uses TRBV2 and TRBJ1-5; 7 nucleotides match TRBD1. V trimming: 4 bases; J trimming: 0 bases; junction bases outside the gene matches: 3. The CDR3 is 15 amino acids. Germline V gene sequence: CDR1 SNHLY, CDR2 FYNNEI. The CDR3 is CASSGTGGSNQPQHF. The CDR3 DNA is TGTGCCAGCAGTGGGACAGGTGGTAGCAATCAGCCCCAGCATTTT.

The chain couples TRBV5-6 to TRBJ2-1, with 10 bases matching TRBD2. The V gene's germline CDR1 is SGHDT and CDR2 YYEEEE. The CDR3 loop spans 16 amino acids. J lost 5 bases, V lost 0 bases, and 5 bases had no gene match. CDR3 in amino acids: CASSLDSGGFHNEQFF. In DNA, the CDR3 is TGTGCCAGCAGCTTGGATAGCGGGGGGTTTCACAATGAGCAGTTCTTC.

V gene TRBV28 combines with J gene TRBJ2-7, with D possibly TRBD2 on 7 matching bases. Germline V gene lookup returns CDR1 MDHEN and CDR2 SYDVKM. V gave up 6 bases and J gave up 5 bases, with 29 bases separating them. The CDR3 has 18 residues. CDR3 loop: CASSSSKWGGANVNEQYV. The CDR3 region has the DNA TGTGCCAGCAGCTCCTCGAAGTGGGGGGGGGCGAATGTAAACGAGCAGTACGTC.

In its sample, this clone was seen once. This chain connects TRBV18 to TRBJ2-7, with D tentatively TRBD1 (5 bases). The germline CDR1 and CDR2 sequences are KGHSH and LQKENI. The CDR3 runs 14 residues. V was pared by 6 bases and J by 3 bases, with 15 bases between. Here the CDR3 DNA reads TGTGCCAGCTCCCTAATGGACACTAACTACGAGCAGTACTTC. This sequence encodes CASSLMDTNYEQYF.